These T cell receptor beta chains were read from a single sample in a study of blood T cells in healthy people across ages. TCRdb ran MiXCR on the 5' RACE reads and lists one entry per CDR3 protein. In the table there are some 1,500,000 distinct CDR3 sequences, approximately 42% of which are singletons. Material: blood. These receptor sequences come from a woman in her late teens or twenties in good health. CDR3s include the opening cysteine and the closing phenylalanine or tryptophan. D genes are given only for firm matches. The listing skips clone size in some rows; elsewhere it reads once, few, many or a size class.

D: TRBD2; V: TRBV12-3/TRBV12-4; J: TRBJ2-1; size: once; DNA: TGTGCCAGCAGACTCACTAGCGGGAGAGGGGAATATGAGCAGTTCTTC; CDR3: CASRLTSGRGEYEQFF
D: TRBD1; V: TRBV29-1; J: TRBJ1-6; size: .; DNA: TGCAGCGTGGCCGGGACAGGGAGCCATTCACCCCTCCACTTT; CDR3: CSVAGTGSHSPLHF
D: .; V: TRBV13; J: TRBJ2-6; size: few; DNA: TGTGCCAGCAGCTTATATGGGGCCAACGTCCTGACTTTC; CDR3: CASSLYGANVLTF
D: .; V: TRBV12-3/TRBV12-4; J: TRBJ2-7; size: .; DNA: TGTGCCAGCAATCAGCGGGCGCTCCCCTCCGAGCAGTACTTC; CDR3: CASNQRALPSEQYF
D: TRBD2; V: TRBV7-2; J: TRBJ2-1; size: few; DNA: TGTGCCAGCAGCTCCACGCAACTAGCGGGAGTCTCCAATGAGCAGTTCTTC; CDR3: CASSSTQLAGVSNEQFF
D: .; V: TRBV7-3; J: TRBJ2-5; size: .; DNA: TGTGCCAGCAGCTTGTCAGCGGGCACTTACCAAGAGGCCCAGTACTTC; CDR3: CASSLSAGTYQEAQYF
D: .; V: TRBV7-2; J: TRBJ2-2; size: .; DNA: TGTGCCAGCAGCTTAGTCTTAGGGGCTCGTACCGGGGAGCTGTTTTTT; CDR3: CASSLVLGARTGELFF
D: .; V: TRBV12-3/TRBV12-4; J: TRBJ2-7; size: few; DNA: TGTGCCAGCAGTGAGTCGTGGGACTCGAGTTCCTACGAGCAGTACTTC; CDR3: CASSESWDSSSYEQYF
D: .; V: TRBV19; J: TRBJ2-1; size: .; DNA: TGTGCCAGTAGTATACGGGGGACAATGTACCAAGAGACCCAGTTCTTC; CDR3: CASSIRGTMYQETQFF
D: .; V: TRBV10-3; J: TRBJ2-6; size: .; DNA: TGTGCCATCAGTGAGTCAGGCAGGGACTCTGGGGCCAACGTCCTGACTTTC; CDR3: CAISESGRDSGANVLTF
D: .; V: TRBV24-1; J: TRBJ1-3; size: .; DNA: TGTGCCACCAGTGAGTTGCGGGGAAACACCATATATTTT; CDR3: CATSELRGNTIYF
D: .; V: TRBV11-2; J: TRBJ2-1; size: .; DNA: TGTGCCAGCAGCTTAGTGCGGAACCCCAGCTCCTACAATGAGCAGTTCTTC; CDR3: CASSLVRNPSSYNEQFF
D: .; V: TRBV7-9; J: TRBJ2-3; size: few; DNA: TGTGCCAGCAGCTCCCCAAAGCTGAGCACAGATACGCAGTATTTT; CDR3: CASSSPKLSTDTQYF
D: .; V: TRBV7-9; J: TRBJ1-1; size: .; DNA: TGTGCCAGCAGCGGCCGACGAACTGAAGCTTTCTTT; CDR3: CASSGRRTEAFF
D: .; V: TRBV2; J: TRBJ2-5; size: .; DNA: TGTGCCAGCAGTGAAGGCAGGGCGCGGCAAGAGACCCAGTACTTC; CDR3: CASSEGRARQETQYF
D: TRBD1; V: TRBV4-1; J: TRBJ2-3; size: few; DNA: TGCGCCAGCAGCCTGCGGACAGGGGGTGCAGATACGCAGTATTTT; CDR3: CASSLRTGGADTQYF
D: .; V: TRBV10-3; J: TRBJ1-2; size: few; DNA: TGTGCCATCAGTGAGTATGGTGACACCTATGGCTACACCTTC; CDR3: CAISEYGDTYGYTF
D: TRBD2; V: TRBV5-1; J: TRBJ2-1; size: few; DNA: TGCGCCAGCAGCTTAAGGACTAGAGGATTGGATGAGCAGTTCTTC; CDR3: CASSLRTRGLDEQFF
D: TRBD2; V: TRBV4-1; J: TRBJ2-3; size: .; DNA: TGCGCCAGCAGCCAACCGACTAGCGGGGGGGCCGATACGCAGTATTTT; CDR3: CASSQPTSGGADTQYF
D: TRBD2; V: TRBV9; J: TRBJ2-3; size: .; DNA: TGTGCCAGCAGCGGAACGGGGACTAGCGGGGGAGATACGCAGTATTTT; CDR3: CASSGTGTSGGDTQYF
D: .; V: TRBV11-2; J: TRBJ1-2; size: .; DNA: TGTGCCAGCAGCTCAGGGGTGGGCTATGGCTACACCTTC; CDR3: CASSSGVGYGYTF
D: .; V: TRBV20-1; J: TRBJ2-3; size: few; DNA: TGCAGTGCTCCCCGTCCGGGCCCAGATACGCAGTATTTT; CDR3: CSAPRPGPDTQYF
D: TRBD2; V: TRBV27; J: TRBJ2-3; size: .; DNA: TGTGCCAGCAGCGTAGGGGGACTAGCGGGACCCACAGATACGCAGTATTTT; CDR3: CASSVGGLAGPTDTQYF
D: .; V: TRBV5-4; J: TRBJ2-5; size: .; DNA: TGTGCCAGCAGCTTGGAGTGGAACCACCCACAAGAGACCCAGTACTTC; CDR3: CASSLEWNHPQETQYF
D: .; V: TRBV12-3/TRBV12-4; J: TRBJ1-2; size: many; DNA: TGTGCCAGCAGTTCACAGGGATCCTATGGCTACACCTTC; CDR3: CASSSQGSYGYTF
D: TRBD1; V: TRBV5-1; J: TRBJ2-7; size: few; DNA: TGCGCCAGCAGAAGACAGGGGAACAACAACGAGCAGTACTTC; CDR3: CASRRQGNNNEQYF
D: .; V: TRBV30; J: TRBJ2-1; size: .; DNA: TGTGCCTGGAGTTCCAATGAGCAGTTCTTC; CDR3: CAWSSNEQFF
D: TRBD1; V: TRBV20-1; J: TRBJ2-1; size: .; DNA: TGCAGTGCTAGAGCGGGCTATCCGGGACAGGCCTCTAGCTTC; CDR3: CSARAGYPGQASSF
D: TRBD2; V: TRBV10-3; J: TRBJ2-3; size: few; DNA: TGTGCCAACGGACTAGAGAGCACAGATACGCAGTATTTT; CDR3: CANGLESTDTQYF
D: .; V: TRBV20-1; J: TRBJ2-7; size: .; DNA: TGCAGTGCTAGCGGTTACGAGCAGTACTTC; CDR3: CSASGYEQYF
D: .; V: TRBV20-1; J: TRBJ1-1; size: .; DNA: TGCAGTGCTACAAGGGTTGGCACTGAAGCTTTCTTT; CDR3: CSATRVGTEAFF
D: TRBD1; V: TRBV6-6; J: TRBJ1-5; size: few; DNA: TGTGCCAGCAGTTCCGACAGGGGTGGCAATCAGCCCAAGCATTTT; CDR3: CASSSDRGGNQPKHF
D: .; V: TRBV20-1; J: TRBJ1-2; size: many; DNA: TGCAGTACCCCCCAAAAAGGTGGAGGTGGAAAGGGCTATGGCTACACCTTC; CDR3: CSTPQKGGGGKGYGYTF
D: TRBD1; V: TRBV4-2; J: TRBJ1-5; size: .; DNA: TGTGCCAGCAGCCAAGGACAGGGTCCCAATCAGCCCCAGCATTTT; CDR3: CASSQGQGPNQPQHF
D: .; V: TRBV20-1; J: TRBJ2-1; size: .; DNA: TGCAGTGTGGGGGGCGCAAATCAGGGTTCCTACAATGAGCAGTTCTTC; CDR3: CSVGGANQGSYNEQFF